This entry is about one T cell receptor beta chain. The data belong to a study of blood T cell repertoires in COVID-19. The wider study: PBMCs, B-cell-depleted T cells, or T cells provided the cDNA or gDNA that made up the material.

The germline V gene encodes CDR1 MNHEY and CDR2 SMNVEV (reference sequence). This CDR3 comprises 13 residues. V lost 3 bases and J lost 5, with 10 bases in between. Clones were sequenced by immunoSEQ multiplex PCR, and TCRdb holds only the in-frame ones, with some missing. The sample contains about 48,000 clones, around 85% of which appear only once. The TCR sequence derives from a human donor in a cohort sampled during active COVID-19. The donor label of this sample is uncertain. The source material was peripheral blood. The V gene is TRBV27, the J gene TRBJ1-2; D possibly corresponds to TRBD1 (6 bases). In nucleotides, the CDR3 is TGTGCCAGCAGTTTTGGGCAGGGGTATGGCTACACCTTC. This codes for CASSFGQGYGYTF.